This T cell receptor (beta chain) was profiled in a study of T cells after yellow fever vaccination. The overall study: For low cell numbers, libraries were made with SMART-Seq v4 Ultra Low Input. Broader study findings: Most clones from primary vaccination were detected again post-booster (roughly 96% CD4, around 88% CD8). Although the secondary response was weaker, it peaked faster, at day 5 versus 15. Researchers noted that a small share of clonotypes showed up in both CD4 and CD8 compartments.

A single record per CDR3 protein comes from TCRdb applying MiXCR to the 5' RACE reads. The table records a few hundred thousand distinct CDR3 sequences, more than 3.5% of them present only once. This clonotype has at least ten counts. Its antigen remains unidentified. V lost 5 bases to trimming and J lost 0 bases; unmatched junction nucleotides: 8. The CDR3 extends over 16 amino acids. The germline CDR1 and CDR2 sequences are SGHRS and YFSETQ. The origin of this receptor is a man aged 18 to 29 who received the YFV17D yellow fever vaccine. The chain links TRBV5-1 to TRBJ1-5; 7 nucleotides align to TRBD1. Sequences were derived from PBMCs, sampled 15 days after the yellow fever booster vaccination. The CDR3, as DNA: TGCGCCAGCAGTCCGACAGGGCCCTATAGCAATCAGCCCCAGCATTTT. Protein product: CASSPTGPYSNQPQHF. The variable domain in full, completed from reference TRBV5-1 and TRBJ1-5, reads KAGVTQTPRYLIKTRGQQVTLSCSPISGHRSVSWYQQTPGQGLQFLFEYFSETQRNKGNFPGRFSGRQFSNSRSEMNVSTLELGDSALYLCASSPTGPYSNQPQHFGDGTRLSIL.